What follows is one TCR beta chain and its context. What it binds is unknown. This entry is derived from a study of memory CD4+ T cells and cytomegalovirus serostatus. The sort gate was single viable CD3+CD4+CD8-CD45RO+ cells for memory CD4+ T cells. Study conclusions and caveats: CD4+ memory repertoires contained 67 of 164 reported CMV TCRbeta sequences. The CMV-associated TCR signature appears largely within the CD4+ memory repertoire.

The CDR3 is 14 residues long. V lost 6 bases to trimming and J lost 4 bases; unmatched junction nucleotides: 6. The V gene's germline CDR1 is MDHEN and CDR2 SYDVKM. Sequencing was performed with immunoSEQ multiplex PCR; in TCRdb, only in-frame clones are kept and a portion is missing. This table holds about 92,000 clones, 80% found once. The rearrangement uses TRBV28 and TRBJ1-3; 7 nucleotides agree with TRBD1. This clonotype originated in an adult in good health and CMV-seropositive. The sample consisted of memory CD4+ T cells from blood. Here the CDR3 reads CASSLGQSGNTIYF. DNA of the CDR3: TGTGCCAGCAGCCTGGGACAGTCCGGAAACACCATATATTTT. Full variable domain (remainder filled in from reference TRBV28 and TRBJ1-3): DVKVTQSSRYLVKRTGEKVFLECVQDMDHENMFWYRQDPGLGLRLIYFSYDVKMKEKGDIPEGYSVSREKKERFSLILESASTNQTSMYLCASSLGQSGNTIYFGEGSWLTVV.